The sequence of this T cell receptor beta chain was determined in a study of OX40 agonist ivuxolimab in advanced cancers. In the study overall: Hepatocellular carcinoma, melanoma, renal cell or head and neck cancer affected the dose-escalation patients. Those enrolled were 82.7% male, with a mean age of about 66 years and ages from about 20 to 90. Notes on the study in general: Dosing at 0.1 to 3.0 mg/kg was accompanied by clonal expansion of CD4+ and CD8+ blood T cells by week 6.

Comment on this clone: What it binds is not known.

Autoimmune disease history or systemic immunosuppression disqualified patients. The table came from immunoSEQ multiplex PCR; TCRdb's copy has only in-frame clones and leaves some out. The sample contains around 110,000 clones, about 94% of which appear only once. The CDR3 spans 16 residues. V lost 3 bases and J 8 bases, leaving 20 bases between the germline ends. Germline CDR1 reads LNHNV; CDR2 reads YYDKDF (reference sequence). The chain uses TRBV15 and TRBJ2-1, with TRBD2 as a possible D gene (7 bases). This TCR came from an adult with an advanced solid tumor such as melanoma, head and neck, liver or kidney cancer. The sample consisted of CD4+ or CD8+ T cells sorted from blood, taken in a trial of the OX40 agonist ivuxolimab. CDR3 residues: CATSRGAGVNTDEQFF. The DNA for the CDR3 is TGTGCCACCAGCAGGGGGGCGGGAGTTAACACGGATGAGCAGTTCTTC. The complete variable domain, with remaining parts taken from reference TRBV15 and TRBJ2-1, reads DAMVIQNPRYQVTQFGKPVTLSCSQTLNHNVMYWYQQKSSQAPKLLFHYYDKDFNNEADTPDNFQSRRPNTSFCFLDIRSPGLGDTAMYLCATSRGAGVNTDEQFFGPGTRLTVL.